One sample yielded the 21 T cell receptor beta chains listed below, sequenced in a study of T cell responses to AZD1222 COVID-19 vaccine. Produced via immunoSEQ multiplex PCR; TCRdb's table is partial and in-frame only. The sample lists about 200,000 clones, roughly 88% occurring once. The specimen was peripheral blood, collected on day 0 of AZD1222 vaccination. The receptors originated from an adult in good health.

V gene TRBV5-4 combines with J gene TRBJ2-1; 8 bases agree with TRBD1. There are 15 residues in the CDR3. Trimming removed 4 bases from V and 0 bases from J; junction bases left unmatched: 3. CDR1 SGHNT and CDR2 YYREEE come from the germline V gene (reference sequence). The DNA of the CDR3 is TGTGCCAGCAGCGCAGGGGGCGACTCCTACAATGAGCAGTTCTTC. Translating gives CASSAGGDSYNEQFF.

The J gene is TRBJ2-2, the V gene TRBV5-1, with unresolved D. In germline, CDR1 is SGHRS, CDR2 YFSETQ. The CDR3 loop spans 14 amino acids. V was cut by 4 bases and J by 6 bases, with 13 bases left in between. CDR3 region: CASSPPANPGELFF. CDR3 DNA sequence: TGCGCCAGCAGCCCCCCCGCTAACCCCGGGGAGCTGTTTTTT.

About this clone itself: Other nucleotide sequences from this sample produce the same CDR3. The rearrangement links TRBV7-3 to TRBJ2-3, with D perhaps TRBD1 (6 bases). The CDR3 loop spans 13 amino acids. The V end was cut by 6 bases, the J end by 4 bases, with 11 bases between. Germline-derived CDR1 and CDR2 are SGHTA and FQGTGA. DNA of the CDR3: TGTGCCAGCAGTTACAGGGAAGCAGATACGCAGTATTTT. It codes for CASSYREADTQYF.

The chain recombines TRBV6-1 with TRBJ1-2, with D perhaps matching TRBD1 (5 bases). Germline CDR1 is MNHNS and CDR2 is SASEGT. The CDR3 has 15 amino acids. Trimming removed 3 bases at V and 5 bases at J, with 16 bases between. CDR3 protein: CASSDFGASGYGYTF. The CDR3 bases are TGTGCCAGCAGTGATTTTGGGGCGTCGGGATATGGCTACACCTTC.

This clone was detected a few times. The chain employs TRBV9 and TRBJ2-5, with TRBD2 matching over 13 bases. This CDR3 has 15 residues. Germline lookup yields CDR1 SGDLS and CDR2 YYNGEE. Unmatched junction bases numbered 4, after V lost 4 bases and J lost 4 bases. The CDR3 region has the DNA TGTGCCAGCAGCTGGACTAGCGGGGGTGGAGAGACCCAGTACTTC. Amino acid sequence: CASSWTSGGGETQYF.

DNA for the CDR3: TGTGCCAGCAGTTCCCGGGACAGATACGAGCAGTACTTC. This codes for CASSSRDRYEQYF. V and J are TRBV27 and TRBJ2-7; 7 nucleotides agree with TRBD1. The germline V gene encodes CDR1 MNHEY and CDR2 SMNVEV (reference sequence). CDR3 length: 13 amino acids. Trimming at V came to 4 bases and at J to 4 bases, leaving 4 bases not matched to a gene.

V usage is TRBV6-2 or TRBV6-3 and J usage is TRBJ2-7; D call uncertain. Germline V CDR1 and CDR2: MNHEY, SVGEGT. V was shortened by 0 bases and J by 3 bases, with 3 bases between the two germline ends. This CDR3 has 12 residues. As DNA, the CDR3 is TGTGCCAGCAGTTACTCCCGCTACGAGCAGTACTTC. Translated: CASSYSRYEQYF.

V and J are TRBV3-1 (or the pseudogene TRBV3-2) and TRBJ2-3; D call uncertain. The CDR3 sequence is 13 residues long. With 0 bases removed from V and 8 bases from J, the gap between germline ends came to 9 bases. Germline loops: CDR1 LGHDT, CDR2 YNNKEL (reference sequence). In DNA, the CDR3 is TGTGCCAGCAGCCAAGATATCGAAGGTACGCAGTATTTT. It yields the protein CASSQDIEGTQYF.

This chain uses TRBV19 with TRBJ2-1, with D perhaps matching TRBD2 (6 bases). V lost 1 base and J lost 8, with 6 bases in between. This CDR3 has 12 residues. Germline values: CDR1 LNHDA, CDR2 SQIVND (reference sequence). CDR3 amino acids: CASSIGGDEQFF. The DNA for the CDR3 is TGTGCCAGTAGTATAGGGGGGGATGAGCAGTTCTTC.

The chain links TRBV5-5 to TRBJ1-5; D not certain. V shed 4 bases and J shed 2 bases, with 16 bases lying between them. The CDR3 sequence is 16 residues long. Germline CDR1 reads SGHKS; CDR2 reads YYEKEE (reference sequence). CDR3 sequence reads: CASSVEWGSGNQPQHF. Written as DNA, the CDR3 is TGTGCCAGCAGCGTCGAGTGGGGTTCGGGCAATCAGCCCCAGCATTTT. Looking up the rest from reference TRBV5-5 and TRBJ1-5 gives the full variable domain: DAGVTQSPTHLIKTRGQQVTLRCSPISGHKSVSWYQQVLGQGPQFIFQYYEKEERGRGNFPDRFSARQFPNYSSELNVNALLLGDSALYLCASSVEWGSGNQPQHFGDGTRLSIL.

This clone has a single count. The chain combines TRBV4-2 with TRBJ2-7, with D possibly matching TRBD2 (5 bases). The V end was cut by 2 bases, the J end by 1 base, with 12 bases between. This CDR3 contains 15 residues. Germline lookup yields CDR1 LGHNA and CDR2 YNFKEQ. The CDR3 is CASSQYAGGSYEQYF. The DNA of the CDR3 is TGTGCCAGCAGCCAATATGCGGGTGGATCCTACGAGCAGTACTTC.

The chain carries TRBV28 and TRBJ2-5; D is perhaps TRBD1 or TRBD2 (7 bases each). CDR3 length: 15 amino acids. V was pared by 5 bases and J by 3 bases, with 16 bases between. Germline CDR1 reads MDHEN; CDR2 reads SYDVKM. The CDR3 here is CASSADREGKETQYF. DNA of the CDR3: TGTGCCAGCAGTGCCGACAGGGAGGGAAAAGAGACCCAGTACTTC.

The CDR3 protein is CASTPVLYYGYTF. CDR3 bases: TGTGCCAGCACCCCTGTGTTGTACTATGGCTACACCTTC. V is TRBV3-1 (or the pseudogene TRBV3-2) and J is TRBJ1-2; D remains unclear. CDR1 and CDR2 (germline): LGHDT, YNNKEL (reference sequence). V was cut by 7 bases and J by 3 bases, with 12 bases left in between. The CDR3 spans 13 residues.

The chain joins TRBV23-1 to TRBJ2-1; D is ambiguous. TRBV23-1 is an ORF; its function is uncertain. The CDR3 consists of 11 residues. With 4 bases removed from V and 9 bases from J, the gap between germline ends came to 7 bases. CDR3 protein: CASSRKCEQFF. CDR3 nucleotides: TGCGCCAGCAGTCGGAAGTGTGAGCAGTTCTTC.

This chain's CDR3 is CASSQEYSGSPNSPGNTIYF. CDR3 DNA: TGCGCCAGCAGCCAGGAATACTCGGGCAGTCCGAATTCCCCTGGAAACACCATATATTTT. The chain combines TRBV4-1 with TRBJ1-3; D not resolved. The CDR3 extends over 20 amino acids. Trimming left V 3 bases short and J 2 bases short, with 26 bases between. Per the germline V gene, CDR1 is MGHRA and CDR2 is YSYEKL.

The V call is TRBV24-1, the J call TRBJ2-3; D remains unclear. The CDR3 extends over 13 amino acids. The germline V gene has CDR1 KGHDR and CDR2 SFDVKD. The V end lost 5 bases, the J end lost 6 bases, and 11 bases lay between the germline ends. Here the CDR3 reads CATSGAGSDTQYF. In DNA, the CDR3 is TGTGCCACCAGTGGGGCAGGAAGTGATACGCAGTATTTT.

The chain has TRBV30 and TRBJ2-7, with TRBD1 matching 7 bases. The germline CDR1 and CDR2 sequences are GTSNPN and SVGIG (reference sequence). This CDR3 comprises 14 residues. Trimming cost V 0 bases and J 10 bases; bases outside gene matches: 12. DNA of the CDR3: TGTGCCTGGAGTGTATTAGGGCAGGGGGACAGACAGTACTTC. Translated: CAWSVLGQGDRQYF.

Here the CDR3 reads CASSTGGYGYTF. CDR3 nucleotides: TGTGCCAGCAGTACGGGTGGCTATGGCTACACCTTC. The rearrangement links TRBV2 to TRBJ1-2; no clear D gene. Germline-derived CDR1 and CDR2 are SNHLY and FYNNEI. V shed 5 bases and J shed 4 bases, with 8 bases lying between them. CDR3 length: 12 amino acids.

V usage is TRBV5-5 and J usage is TRBJ2-1, with a tentative D call TRBD1 (6 bases). Deletions cut 4 bases from V and 10 bases from J, with 27 bases between. CDR3 length equals 17 residues. Germline CDR1 and CDR2: SGHKS and YYEKEE (reference sequence). The CDR3 protein is CASSLQVRDNLYREQFF. CDR3 DNA sequence: TGTGCCAGCAGCCTACAAGTCCGGGACAACCTATATCGGGAGCAGTTCTTC.

This chain links TRBV11-2 with TRBJ1-6, with D possibly being TRBD1 (6 bases). The CDR3 has 15 amino acids. The germline V gene has CDR1 SGHAT and CDR2 FQNNGV. V lost 2 bases to trimming and J lost 10 bases, with 15 bases between them. The CDR3, as DNA: TGTGCCAGCAGCTTAAAGGCGGGGGCGGACTCACCCCTCCACTTT. Translation: CASSLKAGADSPLHF.

In its sample, this clone was seen once. J is TRBJ2-5 and V is TRBV5-1, with 12 bases matching TRBD2. This CDR3 spans 16 amino acids. Germline assignment: CDR1 SGHRS and CDR2 YFSETQ. Losses at the gene ends were 4 bases for V and 1 base for J; bases not matched to a gene: 5. The CDR3 reads CASSIGLAGRQETQYF. As DNA, the CDR3 is TGCGCCAGCAGCATAGGACTAGCGGGGCGCCAAGAGACCCAGTACTTC.